These T cell receptor beta chains were read from a single sample in a study of T cells in Graves' hyperthyroidism and ophthalmopathy. MiXCR, run by TCRdb on the multiplex PCR reads, gives a single entry per CDR3 protein. The sample shows roughly 400,000 distinct CDR3 sequences, about an eighth of them seen only once. Material for sequencing was blood. These receptors were obtained from a man between 45 and 60 years old with Graves' ophthalmopathy. Each CDR3 is given with its conserved first and last residue. Fields, in order: V gene, CDR3 length, D gene, J gene, clone size, CDR3 protein, CDR3 DNA. A D gene is named only where the DNA matches it firmly. Part of the rows lack a size; the others show once, few, many or a class for expanded clones.

v_gene: TRBV30
len: 11
d_gene: NA
j_gene: TRBJ2-7
abundance: many
CDR3aa: CAWSGTYEQYF
CDR3nt: TGTGCCTGGAGTGGGACTTACGAGCAGTACTTC

v_gene: TRBV3-1
len: 15
d_gene: NA
j_gene: TRBJ2-5
abundance: many
CDR3aa: CASSQSGPPQETQYF
CDR3nt: TGTGCCAGCAGCCAATCGGGTCCTCCACAAGAGACCCAGTACTTC

v_gene: TRBV9
len: 15
d_gene: NA
j_gene: TRBJ2-1
abundance: many
CDR3aa: CASSVGRSSYNEQFF
CDR3nt: TGTGCCAGCAGCGTAGGACGGAGCTCCTACAATGAGCAGTTCTTC

v_gene: TRBV15
len: 14
d_gene: TRBD1
j_gene: TRBJ1-1
abundance: many
CDR3aa: CATSKQGKNTEAFF
CDR3nt: TGTGCCACCAGCAAACAGGGGAAGAACACTGAAGCTTTCTTT

v_gene: TRBV28
len: 14
d_gene: NA
j_gene: TRBJ2-7
abundance: few
CDR3aa: CASSLGGTPYEQYF
CDR3nt: TGTGCCAGCAGTTTAGGGGGGACCCCTTACGAGCAGTACTTC

v_gene: TRBV14
len: 15
d_gene: NA
j_gene: TRBJ1-2
abundance: few
CDR3aa: CASSQSRGVGMRYTF
CDR3nt: TGTGCCAGCAGCCAAAGCAGAGGAGTTGGTATGCGCTACACCTTC

v_gene: TRBV24-1
len: 16
d_gene: TRBD2
j_gene: TRBJ2-1
abundance: few
CDR3aa: CATSDYGTSGKNEQFF
CDR3nt: TGTGCCACCAGTGATTACGGGACTAGCGGTAAAAATGAGCAGTTCTTC

v_gene: TRBV29-1
len: 15
d_gene: NA
j_gene: TRBJ2-5
abundance: NA
CDR3aa: CSVDPVEGGRETQYF
CDR3nt: TGCAGCGTTGATCCCGTGGAGGGGGGCCGGGAGACCCAGTACTTC

v_gene: TRBV5-4
len: 16
d_gene: TRBD1
j_gene: TRBJ2-3
abundance: NA
CDR3aa: CASSLRGQDSTDTQYF
CDR3nt: TGTGCCAGCAGCTTGCGGGGACAGGATAGCACAGATACGCAGTATTTT

v_gene: TRBV6-5
len: 18
d_gene: TRBD2
j_gene: TRBJ2-1
abundance: once
CDR3aa: CASSTSAALAGNYNEQFF
CDR3nt: TGTGCCAGCAGTACCTCGGCGGCACTAGCGGGAAACTACAATGAGCAGTTCTTC

v_gene: TRBV19
len: 15
d_gene: TRBD1
j_gene: TRBJ2-1
abundance: many
CDR3aa: CASSYRGESYNEQFF
CDR3nt: TGTGCCAGTAGTTACAGGGGAGAATCCTACAATGAGCAGTTCTTC

v_gene: TRBV18
len: 16
d_gene: NA
j_gene: TRBJ2-3
abundance: many
CDR3aa: CASSPMGKGDTDTQYF
CDR3nt: TGTGCCAGCTCACCAATGGGCAAGGGCGATACAGATACGCAGTATTTT

v_gene: TRBV19
len: 16
d_gene: NA
j_gene: TRBJ1-1
abundance: NA
CDR3aa: CASTFGGLRERNKAFF
CDR3nt: TGTGCCAGTACGTTCGGGGGGCTCCGGGAAAGAAATAAAGCTTTCTTT

v_gene: TRBV2
len: 12
d_gene: NA
j_gene: TRBJ2-7
abundance: many
CDR3aa: CASRIQSYEQYF
CDR3nt: TGTGCCAGCAGGATACAGTCCTACGAGCAGTACTTC

v_gene: TRBV12-3/TRBV12-4
len: 15
d_gene: NA
j_gene: TRBJ2-6
abundance: NA
CDR3aa: CASSFRVSGANVLTF
CDR3nt: TGTGCCAGCAGTTTTAGGGTCTCTGGGGCCAACGTCCTGACTTTC

v_gene: TRBV29-1
len: 13
d_gene: TRBD1
j_gene: TRBJ2-7
abundance: many
CDR3aa: CSVTTGVTYEQYF
CDR3nt: TGCAGCGTTACGACAGGGGTGACCTACGAGCAGTACTTC

v_gene: TRBV25-1
len: 14
d_gene: NA
j_gene: TRBJ2-3
abundance: many
CDR3aa: CASSGPASTDTQYF
CDR3nt: TGTGCAAGCAGTGGGCCAGCTAGCACAGATACGCAGTATTTT

v_gene: TRBV7-9
len: 16
d_gene: NA
j_gene: TRBJ2-5
abundance: many
CDR3aa: CASRAGRREYQETQYF
CDR3nt: TGTGCCAGCAGGGCGGGACGGCGCGAGTACCAAGAGACCCAGTACTTC

v_gene: TRBV29-1
len: 11
d_gene: NA
j_gene: TRBJ2-7
abundance: NA
CDR3aa: CSVSTSYEQYF
CDR3nt: TGCAGCGTTTCCACATCATACGAGCAGTACTTC

v_gene: TRBV11-2
len: 14
d_gene: TRBD2
j_gene: TRBJ2-4
abundance: many
CDR3aa: CASSRTSGRNIQYF
CDR3nt: TGTGCCAGCAGCAGGACTAGCGGGCGAAACATTCAGTACTTC

v_gene: TRBV12-3/TRBV12-4
len: 15
d_gene: NA
j_gene: TRBJ2-3
abundance: NA
CDR3aa: CTSSYSDSPADTQYF
CDR3nt: TGTACCAGCAGTTACTCGGATAGCCCGGCAGATACGCAGTATTTT

v_gene: TRBV5-1
len: 15
d_gene: NA
j_gene: TRBJ1-5
abundance: many
CDR3aa: CASSLEGRGNQPQHF
CDR3nt: TGCGCCAGCAGCTTGGAAGGTAGGGGCAATCAGCCCCAGCATTTT

v_gene: TRBV30
len: 15
d_gene: TRBD2
j_gene: TRBJ2-1
abundance: NA
CDR3aa: CAWESTAGVYNEQFF
CDR3nt: TGTGCCTGGGAATCAACAGCGGGAGTTTACAATGAGCAGTTCTTC

v_gene: TRBV2
len: 15
d_gene: TRBD2
j_gene: TRBJ2-1
abundance: many
CDR3aa: CASSEWTSGIGEQFF
CDR3nt: TGTGCCAGCAGTGAATGGACTAGCGGGATTGGTGAGCAGTTCTTC

v_gene: TRBV7-9
len: 15
d_gene: TRBD1
j_gene: TRBJ2-3
abundance: many
CDR3aa: CASSLPGQGADTQYF
CDR3nt: TGTGCCAGCAGTTTGCCCGGACAGGGGGCAGATACGCAGTATTTT

v_gene: TRBV30
len: 13
d_gene: NA
j_gene: TRBJ1-6
abundance: many
CDR3aa: CAWRGRGNSPLHF
CDR3nt: TGTGCCTGGAGAGGTCGGGGTAATTCACCCCTCCACTTT

v_gene: TRBV20-1
len: 12
d_gene: NA
j_gene: TRBJ2-1
abundance: many
CDR3aa: CSAREGLNEQFF
CDR3nt: TGCAGTGCTAGAGAAGGGCTAAATGAGCAGTTCTTC

v_gene: TRBV29-1
len: 17
d_gene: TRBD1
j_gene: TRBJ2-6
abundance: few
CDR3aa: CSVLTGQVTSGANVLTF
CDR3nt: TGCAGCGTACTTACGGGACAGGTGACCTCTGGGGCCAACGTCCTGACTTTC

v_gene: TRBV9
len: 16
d_gene: NA
j_gene: TRBJ2-2
abundance: few
CDR3aa: CASSPSFAANTGELFF
CDR3nt: TGTGCCAGCAGCCCAAGTTTCGCGGCCAACACCGGGGAGCTGTTTTTT